This is a list of T cell receptor beta chains from one sample in a study of OX40 agonist ivuxolimab in advanced cancers. Data came from immunoSEQ multiplex PCR; TCRdb stores just in-frame clones and leaves some out. The table lists roughly 77,000 clones, about nine tenths of them singletons. The sequenced sample was CD4+ or CD8+ T cells sorted from blood, obtained in a trial of the OX40 agonist ivuxolimab. These receptors originate from an adult with an advanced solid tumor such as melanoma, head and neck, liver or kidney cancer. Each CDR3 is given with its conserved first and last residue. D genes are given only for firm matches. Clone size is shown for a subset of rows, as once, few, many or a class of expanded clone.

J | D | V | length | size | DNA | CDR3
TRBJ1-5 | NA | TRBV7-2 | 16 | NA | TGTGCCAGCAGCCCCCTGGGTTTGGGAGGTAATCAGCCCCAGCATTTT | CASSPLGLGGNQPQHF
TRBJ2-7 | NA | TRBV30 | 15 | NA | TGTGCCGTGTACCAAAGAGGTAGCGGACACTACGAGCAGTACTTC | CAVYQRGSGHYEQYF
TRBJ2-3 | NA | TRBV5-6 | 13 | once | TGTGCCAGCAGCCACTTAGTCACAGATACGCAGTATTTT | CASSHLVTDTQYF
TRBJ2-7 | NA | TRBV5-1 | 15 | NA | TGCGCCAGCAGCTTGGCAGGGGCACATAATTACGAGCAGTACTTC | CASSLAGAHNYEQYF
TRBJ2-7 | NA | TRBV28 | 12 | NA | TGTGCCAGCAATAGCGTACCCTACGAGCAGTACTTC | CASNSVPYEQYF
TRBJ2-3 | NA | TRBV5-1 | 15 | NA | TGCGCCAGCAGCTTGGAGTGGGCCCCCACAGATACGCAGTATTTT | CASSLEWAPTDTQYF
TRBJ1-2 | TRBD1 | TRBV5-4 | 15 | NA | TGTGCCAGCAGCCAGGGACAGGGGGTAAACTATGGCTACACCTTC | CASSQGQGVNYGYTF
TRBJ2-6 | NA | TRBV6-4 | 16 | NA | TGTGCCAGCAGTGAGACTTTCTCCTCTGGGGCCAACGTCCTGACTTTC | CASSETFSSGANVLTF
TRBJ2-5 | NA | TRBV19 | 13 | NA | TGTGCCAGTAGTGTCCGTATTGAGGAGACCCAGTACTTC | CASSVRIEETQYF
TRBJ2-2 | NA | TRBV7-7 | 11 | NA | TGTGCTAGCACGATGGACGGGGAGCTGTTTTTT | CASTMDGELFF
TRBJ2-7 | TRBD1 | TRBV10-3 | 15 | NA | TGTGCCATCAGTGCTGCAGGGGGTAGATCCTACGAGCAGTACTTC | CAISAAGGRSYEQYF
TRBJ2-7 | NA | TRBV2 | 13 | NA | TGTGCCAGCACCCCTCCGCCAGGACACGAGCAGTACTTC | CASTPPPGHEQYF
TRBJ2-3 | TRBD2 | TRBV5-1 | 14 | once | TGCGCCAGCATACCGACTAGCGCCCCGGATACGCAGTATTTT | CASIPTSAPDTQYF
TRBJ1-2 | TRBD1 | TRBV19 | 15 | once | TGTGCCAGTAGTATTAGTGGGACAGGGCTTTACGGCTACACCTTC | CASSISGTGLYGYTF
TRBJ2-2 | NA | TRBV7-3 | 14 | NA | TGTGCCAGCAGCCGGGAACTACTCGGCGGGGAGCTGTTTTTT | CASSRELLGGELFF
TRBJ2-5 | TRBD2 | TRBV6-5 | 15 | NA | TGTGCCAGCAGAGGACTAGCGGGGGGGAAAGAGACCCAGTACTTC | CASRGLAGGKETQYF
TRBJ2-4 | NA | TRBV7-2 | 16 | NA | TGTGCCAGCAGCGAAGAGGTTTTTTGGGGCAAAAACATTCAGTACTTC | CASSEEVFWGKNIQYF